Below are 5 T cell receptor beta chains sequenced from a single sample in a study of beta chain features in type 1 diabetes. These TCRs are of unknown antigen specificity. Findings of the study overall: Shorter TCRB CDR3s, moderately but significantly so, marked every one of the four CD4+ subsets in Type 1 diabetes patients.

Of the isolated RNA, all was reverse transcribed, and so the sequenced material was expressed TCRB transcripts. Generated by immunoSEQ multiplex PCR, the TCRdb table keeps only in-frame clones and is missing some. Of around 710,000 clones listed, roughly an eighth are singletons. The specimen sequenced was naive CD4+ T cells from blood. The receptors come from a man aged 30 to 39 with type 1 diabetes.

V gene TRBV7-2 combines with J gene TRBJ2-1; D is perhaps TRBD2 (7 bases). CDR1 and CDR2 (germline): SGHTA, FQGNSA. The CDR3 is made up of 15 amino acids. Trimming stripped 3 bases from V and 9 bases from J, with 18 bases between. The CDR3 region is CASSFSGGQEGEQFF. CDR3 coding DNA: TGTGCCAGCAGCTTCTCGGGGGGCCAGGAGGGTGAGCAGTTCTTC.

The chain carries TRBV7-9 and TRBJ2-1; D remains unclear. Trimming cost V 1 base and J 6 bases, with 7 bases left between them. The CDR3 loop spans 13 amino acids. CDR1 and CDR2 (germline): SEHNR, FQNEAQ (reference sequence). Here the CDR3 reads CASSLGGGNEQFF. The CDR3, as DNA: TGTGCCAGCAGCTTAGGAGGTGGCAATGAGCAGTTCTTC.

This chain joins TRBV19 and TRBJ1-1; unclear D gene. Between the trimmed V and J ends, which lost 1 base and 1 base, there was a span of 7 bases. Germline CDR1 reads LNHDA; CDR2 reads SQIVND (reference sequence). CDR3 length: 14 residues. The CDR3 sequence: CASSIVWGNTEAFF. Here the CDR3 DNA reads TGTGCCAGTAGTATAGTGTGGGGGAACACTGAAGCTTTCTTT.

This chain links TRBV7-2 with TRBJ2-1; 11 bases agree with TRBD2. The CDR3 consists of 16 residues. Trimming at V came to 4 bases and at J to 2 bases, leaving 4 bases not matched to a gene. The V gene's germline CDR1 is SGHTA and CDR2 FQGNSA. In DNA form, the CDR3 reads TGTGCCAGCAGCTCCGGGACTAGCGGCCCCTACAATGAGCAGTTCTTC. Protein sequence: CASSSGTSGPYNEQFF.

The gene calls are TRBV7-2 and TRBJ1-4; D not resolved. V shed 4 bases and J shed 4 bases, with 10 bases lying between them. This CDR3 spans 14 amino acids. The germline CDR1 and CDR2 sequences are SGHTA and FQGNSA. In DNA form, the CDR3 reads TGTGCCAGCAGCTCGATGAGTGGTAATGAAAAACTGTTTTTT. Translation gives CASSSMSGNEKLFF. Variable domain in full (rest from reference TRBV7-2 and TRBJ1-4): GAGVSQSPSNKVTEKGKDVELRCDPISGHTALYWYRQSLGQGLEFLIYFQGNSAPDKSGLPSDRFSAERTGGSVSTLTIQRTQQEDSAVYLCASSSMSGNEKLFFGSGTQLSVL.